A selection of T cell receptor beta chains follows, all from one sample in a study of cytomegalovirus exposure and HLA in healthy donors. Data came from immunoSEQ multiplex PCR; TCRdb stores just in-frame clones and leaves some out. The table shows about 120,000 clones, with 65% to 80% occurring only once. Specimen: PBMCs. These receptors were taken from a human donor in good health. The CDR3 runs from the conserved cysteine through the conserved F or W. The D gene is left open where the match is weak. Only part of the rows carry a size: once, few, many, or a class if the clone is expanded.

J: TRBJ2-7; D: -; V: TRBV28; size: -; CDR3: CASSVPYLREDEQYF; DNA: TGTGCCAGCAGTGTCCCCTATCTCCGAGAGGACGAGCAGTACTTC
J: TRBJ2-2; D: -; V: TRBV9; size: -; CDR3: CASSGSTGTGELFF; DNA: TGTGCCAGCAGCGGCTCGACAGGAACCGGGGAGCTGTTTTTT
J: TRBJ1-3; D: -; V: TRBV29-1; size: -; CDR3: CSVVHRAGNTIYF; DNA: TGCAGCGTGGTCCACAGGGCTGGAAACACCATATATTTT
J: TRBJ1-1; D: TRBD1; V: TRBV6-5; size: -; CDR3: CASSQDRMNTEAFF; DNA: TGTGCCAGCAGTCAGGACAGGATGAACACTGAAGCTTTCTTT
J: TRBJ2-7; D: -; V: TRBV10-3; size: -; CDR3: CATTPRGSYEQYF; DNA: TGTGCCACCACTCCTCGGGGTAGTTACGAGCAGTACTTC
J: TRBJ1-2; D: -; V: TRBV5-4; size: -; CDR3: CASSLGGTNYGYTF; DNA: TGTGCCAGCAGCTTGGGAGGTACTAACTATGGCTACACCTTC
J: TRBJ2-7; D: TRBD1; V: TRBV7-9; size: -; CDR3: CASSFTGTAFYEQYF; DNA: TGTGCCAGCAGTTTTACCGGGACAGCCTTCTACGAGCAGTACTTC
J: TRBJ2-1; D: TRBD2; V: TRBV11-1; size: -; CDR3: CASSRLAGGTYNEQFF; DNA: TGTGCCAGCAGCCGGCTAGCGGGAGGAACCTACAATGAGCAGTTCTTC
J: TRBJ2-5; D: TRBD1; V: TRBV5-1; size: -; CDR3: CASSLGATGSEGTQYF; DNA: TGCGCCAGCAGCTTGGGTGCGACAGGGAGTGAGGGAACCCAGTACTTC
J: TRBJ2-7; D: -; V: TRBV14; size: -; CDR3: CASSSNYEQYF; DNA: TGTGCCAGCAGCTCAAACTACGAGCAGTACTTC
J: TRBJ1-4; D: TRBD1; V: TRBV7-2; size: -; CDR3: CASSSRTGRNEKLFF; DNA: TGTGCCAGCAGCTCCAGGACAGGGAGAAATGAAAAACTGTTTTTT
J: TRBJ1-2; D: -; V: TRBV6-5; size: -; CDR3: CASSTRIVPYGYTF; DNA: TGTGCCAGCAGTACTCGAATTGTTCCCTATGGCTACACCTTC
J: TRBJ1-2; D: -; V: TRBV5-4; size: -; CDR3: CASSPDSTYGYTF; DNA: TGTGCCAGCAGCCCGGACAGTACGTATGGCTACACCTTC
J: TRBJ2-5; D: TRBD2; V: TRBV5-6; size: -; CDR3: CASSLLRSGTYQETQYF; DNA: TGTGCCAGCAGCTTGTTGCGTAGCGGGACGTACCAAGAGACCCAGTACTTC
J: TRBJ1-5; D: -; V: TRBV19; size: -; CDR3: CASSIGGYQSHQPQHF; DNA: TGTGCCAGTAGTATAGGAGGATACCAATCCCATCAGCCCCAGCATTTT
J: TRBJ2-1; D: TRBD2; V: TRBV7-8; size: few; CDR3: CASSFLAGVEYDEQFF; DNA: TGTGCCAGCAGCTTTCTAGCGGGAGTGGAGTATGATGAGCAGTTCTTC